Listed below are T cell receptor beta chains from one sample, sequenced in a study of T cell responses to AZD1222 COVID-19 vaccine. Data came from immunoSEQ multiplex PCR; TCRdb stores just in-frame clones and leaves some out. This sample has about 170,000 clones, with approximately 90% found just once. Sequencing was performed on peripheral blood, taken 28 days after the second AZD1222 dose. These receptor sequences come from an adult who received the AZD1222 COVID-19 vaccine. Both conserved end residues are part of each CDR3. A D gene is named only where the DNA matches it firmly. Expanded clones are given a class, and other clones once, few, many or no size at all.

>TRBV9|TRBJ2-3|NA|NA
TGTGCCAGCAGCGTAGCGCCCGTACCGTTGGATACGCAGTATTTT
CASSVAPVPLDTQYF
>TRBV30|TRBJ1-2|NA|once
TGTGCCTGGAATTATTATGGCTACACCTTC
CAWNYYGYTF
>TRBV24-1|TRBJ1-5|TRBD1|NA
TGTGCCACCAGTGATATCCGGACAGGGAACAATCAGCCCCAGCATTTT
CATSDIRTGNNQPQHF
>TRBV7-6|TRBJ2-3|NA|NA
TGTGCCAGCAGCTCGGAGGCGGGGGCTCGCGATACGCAGTATTTT
CASSSEAGARDTQYF
>TRBV10-3|TRBJ1-2|TRBD1|few
TGTGCCATCAGGTCGGCTGACAGGGTGGATGGCTACACCTTC
CAIRSADRVDGYTF
>TRBV11-2|TRBJ2-7|NA|NA
TGTGCCAGCAGCCGGTCTCGGGGGTTTTCCTACGAGCAGTACTTC
CASSRSRGFSYEQYF
>TRBV7-2|TRBJ1-1|TRBD1|NA
TGTGCCAGCAGGCCAGGGGGCTGGACTGAAGCTTTCTTT
CASRPGGWTEAFF
>TRBV7-9|TRBJ2-2|NA|NA
TGTGCCAGCAGCCCAGACGGGGAAGGGAACACCGGGGAGCTGTTTTTT
CASSPDGEGNTGELFF
>TRBV4-3|TRBJ1-2|NA|NA
TGCGCCAGCAGCCAAGATTATGGGACTCATGGCTACACCTTC
CASSQDYGTHGYTF
>TRBV6-1|TRBJ1-6|TRBD1|NA
TGTGCCAGCAGTGAAGGGACAGGGGATAATTCACCCCTCCACTTT
CASSEGTGDNSPLHF
>TRBV7-2|TRBJ2-1|TRBD1|NA
TGTGCCAGCAGCCCAGGACAGGGTGCAGCTTATGAGCAGTTCTTC
CASSPGQGAAYEQFF
>TRBV13|TRBJ1-5|TRBD1|NA
TGTGCCAGCAGCTTACGGGACAGTAGGATTGGCAATCAGCCCCAGCATTTT
CASSLRDSRIGNQPQHF
>TRBV7-2|TRBJ1-1|TRBD1|NA
TGTGCCAGCAGCATCTACAGGGGGCGTCGGACTGAAGCTTTCTTT
CASSIYRGRRTEAFF
>TRBV29-1|TRBJ2-3|NA|once
TGCAGCGCCGAAGAGGATAGCCCAGATACGCAGTATTTT
CSAEEDSPDTQYF
>TRBV29-1|TRBJ2-2|TRBD1|NA
TGCAGCGTTGATACAGGGGTCGACACCGGGGAGCTGTTTTTT
CSVDTGVDTGELFF
>TRBV27|TRBJ1-5|TRBD1|once
TGTGCCAGCAGTTTTCTGACAGGGGCTCAGCCCCAGCATTTT
CASSFLTGAQPQHF
>TRBV5-4|TRBJ2-1|TRBD2|NA
TGTGCCAGCAGCCCAGCGGGGGGGCACTACAATGAGCAGTTCTTC
CASSPAGGHYNEQFF
>TRBV4-3|TRBJ2-5|TRBD2|NA
TGCGCCAGCAGCCAAACCCTAGCGGGGGGGTTCGGTGAGACCCAGTACTTC
CASSQTLAGGFGETQYF
>TRBV5-1|TRBJ1-6|NA|once
TGCGCCAGCAGCTTGGCGGACATGAGTTCACCCCTCCACTTT
CASSLADMSSPLHF
>TRBV6-5|TRBJ1-3|TRBD1|NA
TGTGCCAGCAGTCGGGGCAGGGGGTATGGAAACACCATATATTTT
CASSRGRGYGNTIYF
>TRBV2|TRBJ2-5|NA|NA
TGTGCCAGCAGTGAGGGTCCAGGGGTGGGAGAGACCCAGTACTTC
CASSEGPGVGETQYF
>TRBV5-1|TRBJ2-7|NA|NA
TGCGCCAGCAGCTTTCTCTCGGGAGACGAGCAGTACTTC
CASSFLSGDEQYF
>TRBV6-5|TRBJ1-5|NA|NA
TGTGCCAGCAGTTACTCGTCCAATAGCAATCAGCCCCAGCATTTT
CASSYSSNSNQPQHF
>TRBV5-6|TRBJ2-7|NA|NA
TGTGCCAGCAGCTCCCCCCCCCGAGGATTCTACGAGCAGTACTTC
CASSSPPRGFYEQYF
>TRBV6-6|TRBJ1-5|NA|NA
TGTGCCAGCAGTCCAGGGACCGGGAATATTAATCAGCCCCAGCATTTT
CASSPGTGNINQPQHF
>TRBV10-3|TRBJ1-2|NA|few
TGTGCCATCAGTGAGCGGAGGGACAACTATGGCTACACCTTC
CAISERRDNYGYTF
>TRBV7-6|TRBJ2-1|TRBD2|NA
TGTGCCAGCAGCCCCGGGACTAGCCGAATTTACAATGAGCAGTTCTTC
CASSPGTSRIYNEQFF
>TRBV9|TRBJ2-1|TRBD1|NA
TGTGCCAGCAGCCCGCGGACAGGGAAGGGTAATGAGCAGTTCTTC
CASSPRTGKGNEQFF
>TRBV6-1|TRBJ2-3|TRBD1|once
TGTGCCAGCAGTGAGTTATGGACAGGGACAGATACGCAGTATTTT
CASSELWTGTDTQYF
>TRBV7-9|TRBJ1-4|NA|NA
TGTGCCAGCAGCTTAGAGGGGAATTGGGCTAATGAAAAACTGTTTTTT
CASSLEGNWANEKLFF
>TRBV3-1/TRBV3-2|TRBJ1-1|NA|NA
TGTGCCAGCAGCCTCGCAGGGACGGTAAGAAACACTGAAGCTTTCTTT
CASSLAGTVRNTEAFF
>TRBV5-5|TRBJ2-7|NA|NA
TGTGCCAGCAGCTCGGAGCATCAGATAGCTCTCACCTACGAGCAGTACTTC
CASSSEHQIALTYEQYF
>TRBV4-1|TRBJ2-1|NA|NA
TGCGCCAGCAGCCAAGATCCCTCGTACAATGAGCAGTTCTTC
CASSQDPSYNEQFF
>TRBV4-1|TRBJ1-1|NA|NA
TGCGCCAGCAGCCAAGATCCCGGGGTGGGGACTGAAGCTTTCTTT
CASSQDPGVGTEAFF
>TRBV5-6|TRBJ2-3|TRBD1|NA
TGTGCCAGCAGTCTTGGGACAGGGGGCACAGATACGCAGTATTTT
CASSLGTGGTDTQYF
>TRBV19|TRBJ1-2|TRBD1|NA
TGTGCCAGTAGGACACCAGCCGGGCAGGGGGCATACGGCTACACCTTC
CASRTPAGQGAYGYTF
>TRBV6-2/TRBV6-3|TRBJ2-2|TRBD2|NA
TGTGCCAGCAGCTCCGGGACTAGTTGGACCGGGGAGCTGTTTTTT
CASSSGTSWTGELFF
>TRBV7-9|TRBJ1-3|NA|NA
TGTGCCAGCAGCTTAGCAGGAGGAAACACCATATATTTT
CASSLAGGNTIYF
>TRBV5-6|TRBJ1-6|NA|NA
TGTGCCAGCAGCTTGGCTGGGGCTAGAACGTCCTATAATTCACCCCTCCACTTT
CASSLAGARTSYNSPLHF
>TRBV5-1|TRBJ1-2|NA|once
TGCGCCAGCAGCAGTGGACAGAGCTATGGCTACACCTTC
CASSSGQSYGYTF
>TRBV29-1|TRBJ1-3|NA|NA
TGCAGCGTTGGGTCAGCTGGAAACACCATATATTTT
CSVGSAGNTIYF
>TRBV19|TRBJ2-7|TRBD1|once
TGTGCCAGTAGTCCGGACAGGGACTACGAGCAGTACTTC
CASSPDRDYEQYF
>TRBV19|TRBJ2-3|NA|NA
TGTGCCAGTAGTATAAGACCCAGGGGGGAAGATACGCAGTATTTT
CASSIRPRGEDTQYF
>TRBV3-1/TRBV3-2|TRBJ2-7|TRBD1|NA
TGTGCCAGCAGGCCTAGCTTAGGGGGCGCGTACGAGCAGTACTTC
CASRPSLGGAYEQYF
>TRBV27|TRBJ1-5|NA|NA
TGTGCCAGCAGACACCAAAACAATCAGCCCCAGCATTTT
CASRHQNNQPQHF
>TRBV6-6|TRBJ1-2|NA|NA
TGTGCCAGCAGTCCAAGCCCGTATGACTACACCTTC
CASSPSPYDYTF
>TRBV6-5|TRBJ1-1|NA|NA
TGTGCCAGCAGTTACAGCGATATGAACACTGAAGCTTTCTTT
CASSYSDMNTEAFF
>TRBV6-2/TRBV6-3|TRBJ1-5|NA|few
TGTGCCAGCAGTTACCCAGGGACGGGCAATCAGCCCCAGCATTTT
CASSYPGTGNQPQHF
>TRBV6-2/TRBV6-3|TRBJ2-2|NA|NA
TGTGCCAGCAGCATCACCGGGGAGCTGTTTTTT
CASSITGELFF
>TRBV15|TRBJ2-1|NA|NA
TGTGCCACCAGCAGAGCCTCCCTAGCGGAGCAGTTCTTC
CATSRASLAEQFF
>TRBV6-5|TRBJ2-2|NA|NA
TGTGCCAGCAGTTTTCGGGACGCGGGGACTGGGGAGCTGTTTTTT
CASSFRDAGTGELFF
>TRBV11-3|TRBJ2-1|NA|NA
TGTGCCAGCAGCTTCGACTTTCGGGGTGAGCAGTTCTTC
CASSFDFRGEQFF